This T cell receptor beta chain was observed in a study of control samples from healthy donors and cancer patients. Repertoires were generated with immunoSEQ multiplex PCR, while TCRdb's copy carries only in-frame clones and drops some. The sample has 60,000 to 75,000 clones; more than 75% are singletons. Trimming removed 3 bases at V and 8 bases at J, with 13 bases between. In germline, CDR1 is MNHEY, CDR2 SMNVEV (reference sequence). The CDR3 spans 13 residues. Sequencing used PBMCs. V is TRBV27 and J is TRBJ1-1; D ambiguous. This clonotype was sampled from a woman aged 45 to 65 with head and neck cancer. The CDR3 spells CASSLKPTVEAFF. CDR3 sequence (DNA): TGTGCCAGCAGTTTGAAGCCTACAGTCGAAGCTTTCTTT.